The rows below give T cell receptor beta chains drawn from one sample of a study of beta chain features in type 1 diabetes. Data came from immunoSEQ multiplex PCR; TCRdb stores just in-frame clones and leaves some out. The data hold about 230,000 clones, with around 9.6% observed a single time. Sequencing input: naive CD4+ T cells from blood. The receptors were gathered from a young woman in good health. The CDR3 runs from the conserved cysteine through the conserved F or W. D genes are given only for firm matches. Clone size appears in some rows only: once, few, many, or a class for an expanded clone.

cdr3_length d_call clone_size j_call v_call cdr3_aa cdr3_nt
15 TRBD1 NA TRBJ2-3 TRBV27 CASSLGDRAADTQYF TGTGCCAGCAGTTTAGGGGACAGGGCAGCAGATACGCAGTATTTT
15 NA NA TRBJ2-1 TRBV6-1 CASSEVAGAVDEQFF TGTGCCAGCAGTGAAGTGGCAGGGGCGGTGGATGAGCAGTTCTTC
14 NA few TRBJ2-7 TRBV4-1 CASSQASGSYEQYF TGCGCCAGCAGCCAAGCCTCCGGGTCATACGAGCAGTACTTC
17 TRBD2 NA TRBJ2-1 TRBV5-6 CASSLAQGLAGWDEQFF TGTGCCAGCAGCCTAGCCCAGGGACTAGCGGGATGGGATGAGCAGTTCTTC
13 NA few TRBJ2-2 TRBV5-1 CASSIGAPGELFF TGCGCCAGCAGCATCGGAGCACCCGGGGAGCTGTTTTTT
16 NA NA TRBJ2-1 TRBV28 CASSLGQGLTYNEQFF TGTGCCAGCAGTTTAGGGCAGGGTTTGACCTACAATGAGCAGTTCTTC
18 NA NA TRBJ2-3 TRBV9 CASSLSVGEGRLGDTQYF TGTGCCAGCAGCCTCTCGGTGGGAGAAGGAAGGTTGGGAGATACGCAGTATTTT
16 TRBD2 NA TRBJ2-5 TRBV9 CASSLRTSGSRGTQYF TGTGCCAGCAGTCTACGGACTAGCGGGAGTAGAGGGACCCAGTACTTC
15 TRBD1 NA TRBJ1-2 TRBV9 CASSSRTGVNYGYTF TGTGCCAGCAGCAGTCGGACAGGGGTGAACTATGGCTACACCTTC
14 TRBD1 few TRBJ2-1 TRBV5-4 CASSGGQAGDEQFF TGTGCCAGCAGCGGAGGACAGGCTGGGGATGAGCAGTTCTTC
15 NA few TRBJ1-5 TRBV19 CASSIGGRGNQPQHF TGTGCCAGTAGTATAGGGGGGCGCGGCAATCAGCCCCAGCATTTT
17 NA NA TRBJ2-3 TRBV5-1 CASSLGPGSGATDTQYF TGCGCCAGCAGCTTGGGCCCAGGTAGCGGTGCCACAGATACGCAGTATTTT
14 TRBD2 few TRBJ2-7 TRBV5-1 CASSLGLAEYEQYF TGCGCCAGCAGCCTTGGACTAGCGGAATATGAGCAGTACTTC
17 NA few TRBJ1-1 TRBV7-8 CASGKIGTPLLNTEAFF TGTGCCAGCGGCAAAATCGGGACTCCCCTCTTGAACACTGAAGCTTTCTTT
16 NA few TRBJ2-3 TRBV5-8 CASSLNSGARTDTQYF TGTGCCAGCAGCTTGAACTCAGGGGCCCGCACAGATACGCAGTATTTT
14 NA NA TRBJ1-1 TRBV11-3 CASSLTGSDTEAFF TGTGCCAGCAGCTTAACAGGGTCGGACACTGAAGCTTTCTTT
12 TRBD1 few TRBJ1-2 TRBV7-3 CASSLGQGRYTF TGTGCCAGCAGCTTAGGACAGGGGCGCTACACCTTC
15 TRBD1 few TRBJ2-1 TRBV5-1 CASSTGQGSYNEQFF TGCGCCAGCAGCACTGGACAGGGCTCTTACAATGAGCAGTTCTTC
16 NA few TRBJ2-7 TRBV11-2 CASSPNGVSRDYEQYF TGTGCCAGCAGCCCGAACGGGGTGTCTAGAGACTACGAGCAGTACTTC
15 NA NA TRBJ2-2 TRBV30 CAWSVDRRAGGELFF TGTGCCTGGAGTGTAGATCGCAGGGCTGGCGGGGAGCTGTTTTTT
14 TRBD2 NA TRBJ2-2 TRBV29-1 CSVKGTSGTGELFF TGCAGCGTTAAAGGGACTAGCGGCACCGGGGAGCTGTTTTTT
14 NA NA TRBJ2-3 TRBV7-2 CASSSLHSTDTQYF TGTGCCAGCAGCTCCCTCCACTCCACAGATACGCAGTATTTT
15 TRBD1 NA TRBJ1-4 TRBV30 CAWTTGTGGNEKLFF TGTGCCTGGACCACAGGGACAGGGGGTAATGAAAAACTGTTTTTT
16 TRBD1 NA TRBJ1-5 TRBV4-1 CASSQPGTATNQPQHF TGCGCCAGCAGCCAACCCGGGACAGCAACAAATCAGCCCCAGCATTTT
15 TRBD1 few TRBJ1-1 TRBV19 CASSIRGQGNTEAFF TGTGCCAGTAGTATTCGGGGACAGGGGAACACTGAAGCTTTCTTT
15 NA NA TRBJ1-4 TRBV5-6 CASSHQQSTNEKLFF TGTGCCAGCAGCCATCAACAGAGTACTAATGAAAAACTGTTTTTT
11 TRBD1 NA TRBJ2-7 TRBV11-2 CASSSRTGRYF TGTGCCAGCAGCTCTCGGACAGGGAGGTACTTC
19 TRBD2 NA TRBJ2-5 TRBV5-1 CASSLGTDGTSHILETQYF TGCGCCAGCAGCTTGGGGACGGATGGGACTAGCCATATTCTGGAGACCCAGTACTTC
14 NA NA TRBJ1-3 TRBV29-1 CSVAATVSGNTIYF TGCAGCGTGGCCGCGACAGTCTCTGGAAACACCATATATTTT
14 NA few TRBJ1-6 TRBV5-1 CASSLEGGNSPLHF TGCGCCAGCAGCTTGGAGGGAGGGAATTCACCCCTCCACTTT
15 TRBD1 few TRBJ1-5 TRBV7-2 CASSQGGTSNQPQHF TGTGCCAGCAGTCAAGGGGGCACTAGCAATCAGCCCCAGCATTTT
15 NA few TRBJ2-3 TRBV5-4 CASSPAGRFTDTQYF TGTGCCAGCAGCCCCGCGGGACGCTTCACAGATACGCAGTATTTT
19 TRBD1 few TRBJ2-2 TRBV18 CASSPVGQGVSTGHEELFF TGTGCCAGCTCACCGGTCGGGCAGGGGGTTTCCACCGGTCACGAGGAGCTGTTTTTT
14 TRBD1 NA TRBJ1-3 TRBV18 CASSAGGAGNTIYF TGTGCCAGCTCCGCAGGGGGCGCGGGAAACACCATATATTTT
13 NA many TRBJ2-7 TRBV7-9 CASSLSGSGEQYF TGTGCCAGCAGCTTATCAGGGTCGGGCGAGCAGTACTTC
16 NA few TRBJ2-5 TRBV7-9 CASSLVLSGSGETQYF TGTGCCAGCAGCTTAGTCCTCTCCGGGAGTGGAGAGACCCAGTACTTC
17 NA NA TRBJ1-1 TRBV18 CASSPKSTGPMNTEAFF TGTGCCAGCTCACCAAAAAGTACAGGTCCCATGAACACTGAAGCTTTCTTT
16 TRBD2 few TRBJ2-1 TRBV9 CASSSAGTSVYNEQFF TGTGCCAGCAGCTCCGCCGGGACTAGCGTTTACAATGAGCAGTTCTTC
17 TRBD1 few TRBJ2-5 TRBV25-1 CASSGGTGRGGQETQYF TGTGCCAGCAGTGGGGGGACAGGGAGGGGGGGGCAAGAGACCCAGTACTTC
13 TRBD1 few TRBJ1-2 TRBV18 CASSRQGPEGYTF TGTGCCAGCTCCCGACAGGGTCCCGAAGGCTACACCTTC
15 NA many TRBJ2-1 TRBV7-9 CASSRPPTGANEQFF TGTGCCAGCAGCCGCCCTCCGACAGGAGCCAATGAGCAGTTCTTC
14 NA few TRBJ1-5 TRBV27 CASSGTGGDQPQHF TGTGCCAGCAGTGGGACGGGAGGGGATCAGCCCCAGCATTTT
15 NA few TRBJ2-2 TRBV9 CASSVVNSNTGELFF TGTGCCAGCAGCGTAGTCAACTCGAACACCGGGGAGCTGTTTTTT